This T cell receptor (beta chain) was identified during a study of blood T cell repertoires in COVID-19. Study-wide background: Whether acute or convalescent, the COVID-19 samples came from the United States, Italy and Spain.

Measured with immunoSEQ multiplex PCR; TCRdb has only the in-frame clones, and not every one. The sample holds 410,000 or so clones, over 75% seen once. CDR1 and CDR2 from the germline V gene are SGHAT and FQNNGV. Trimming cost V 0 bases and J 0 bases, with 6 bases left between them. The CDR3 loop spans 15 amino acids. The TCR originated in a woman in her thirties or forties with COVID-19, enrolled during active disease. The sample comprised peripheral blood. V gene TRBV11-2 combines with J gene TRBJ1-3; no clear D gene. The CDR3 sequence: CASSLDTGSGNTIYF. The CDR3 DNA follows: TGTGCCAGCAGCTTAGACACCGGCTCTGGAAACACCATATATTTT.